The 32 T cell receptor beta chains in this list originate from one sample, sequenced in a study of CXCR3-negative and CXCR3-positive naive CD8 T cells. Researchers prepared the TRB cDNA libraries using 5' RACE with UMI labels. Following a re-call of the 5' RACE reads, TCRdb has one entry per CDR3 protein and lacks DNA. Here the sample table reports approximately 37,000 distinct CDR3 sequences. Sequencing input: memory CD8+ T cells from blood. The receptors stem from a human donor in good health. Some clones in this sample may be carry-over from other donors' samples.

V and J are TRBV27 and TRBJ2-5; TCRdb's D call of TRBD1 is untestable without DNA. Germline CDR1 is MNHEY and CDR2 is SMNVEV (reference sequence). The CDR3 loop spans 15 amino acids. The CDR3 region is CASSSLSGGVETQYF.

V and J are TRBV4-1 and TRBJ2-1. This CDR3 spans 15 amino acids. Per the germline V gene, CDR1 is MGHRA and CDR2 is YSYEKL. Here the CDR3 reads CASSQRLGMNNEQFF.

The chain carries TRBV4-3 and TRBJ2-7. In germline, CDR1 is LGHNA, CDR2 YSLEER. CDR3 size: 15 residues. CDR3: CASSQDLDLIGEQYF.

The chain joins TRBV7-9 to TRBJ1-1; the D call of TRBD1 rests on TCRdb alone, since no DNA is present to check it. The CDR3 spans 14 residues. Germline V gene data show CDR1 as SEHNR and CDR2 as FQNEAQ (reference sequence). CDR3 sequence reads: CASSPVSGAGEAFF.

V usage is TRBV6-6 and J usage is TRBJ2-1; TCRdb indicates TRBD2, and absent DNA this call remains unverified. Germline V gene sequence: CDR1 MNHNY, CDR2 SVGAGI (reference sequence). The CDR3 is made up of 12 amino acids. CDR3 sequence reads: CASSGGYNEQFF.

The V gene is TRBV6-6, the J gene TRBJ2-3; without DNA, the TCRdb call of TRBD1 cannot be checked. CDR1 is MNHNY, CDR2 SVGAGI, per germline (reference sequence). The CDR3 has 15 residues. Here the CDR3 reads CASSYPPDGVDTQYF.

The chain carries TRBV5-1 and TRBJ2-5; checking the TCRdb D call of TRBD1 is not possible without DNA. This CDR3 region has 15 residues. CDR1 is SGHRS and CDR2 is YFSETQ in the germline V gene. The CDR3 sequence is CASSPAWGVWETQYF.

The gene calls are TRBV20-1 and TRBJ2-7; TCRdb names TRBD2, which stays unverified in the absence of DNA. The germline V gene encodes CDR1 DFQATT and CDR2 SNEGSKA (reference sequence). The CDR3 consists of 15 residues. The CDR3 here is CSARDRGLASYEQYF.

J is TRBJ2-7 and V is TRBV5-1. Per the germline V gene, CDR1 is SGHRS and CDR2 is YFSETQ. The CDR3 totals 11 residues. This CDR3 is CASSNFYEQYF.

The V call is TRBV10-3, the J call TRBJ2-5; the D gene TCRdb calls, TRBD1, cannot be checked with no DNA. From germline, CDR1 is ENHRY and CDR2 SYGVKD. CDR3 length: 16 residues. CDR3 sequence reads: CAISDRDRNYQETQYF.

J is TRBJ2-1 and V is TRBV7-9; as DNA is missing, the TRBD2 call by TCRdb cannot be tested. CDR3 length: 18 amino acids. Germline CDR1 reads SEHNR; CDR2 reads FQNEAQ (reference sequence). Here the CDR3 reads CASSSPAVAGAIDNEQFF.

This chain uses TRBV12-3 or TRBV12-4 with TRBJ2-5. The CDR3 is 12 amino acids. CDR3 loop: CASSPVEETQYF.

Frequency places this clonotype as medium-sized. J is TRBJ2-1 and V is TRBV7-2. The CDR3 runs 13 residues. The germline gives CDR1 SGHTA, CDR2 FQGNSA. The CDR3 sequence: CASSLGGLGEQFF.

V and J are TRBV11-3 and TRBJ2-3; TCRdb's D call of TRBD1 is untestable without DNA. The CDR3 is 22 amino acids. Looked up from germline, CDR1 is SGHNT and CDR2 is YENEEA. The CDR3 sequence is CASSPRRGTGGHSGGLTDTQYF.

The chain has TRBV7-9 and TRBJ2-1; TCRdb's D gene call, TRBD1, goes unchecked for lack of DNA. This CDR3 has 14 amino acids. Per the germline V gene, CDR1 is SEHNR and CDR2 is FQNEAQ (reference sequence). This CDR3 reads CASRSTGTYNEQFF.

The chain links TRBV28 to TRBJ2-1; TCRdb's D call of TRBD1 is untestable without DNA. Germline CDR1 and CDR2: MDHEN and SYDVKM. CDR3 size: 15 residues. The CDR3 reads CASSQQGARDNEQFF.

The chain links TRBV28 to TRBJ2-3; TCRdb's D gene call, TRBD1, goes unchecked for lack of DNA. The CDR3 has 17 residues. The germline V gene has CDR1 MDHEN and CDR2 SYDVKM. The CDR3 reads CASSLGPGQSFTDTQYF. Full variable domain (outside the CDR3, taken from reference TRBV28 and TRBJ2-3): DVKVTQSSRYLVKRTGEKVFLECVQDMDHENMFWYRQDPGLGLRLIYFSYDVKMKEKGDIPEGYSVSREKKERFSLILESASTNQTSMYLCASSLGPGQSFTDTQYFGPGTRLTVL.

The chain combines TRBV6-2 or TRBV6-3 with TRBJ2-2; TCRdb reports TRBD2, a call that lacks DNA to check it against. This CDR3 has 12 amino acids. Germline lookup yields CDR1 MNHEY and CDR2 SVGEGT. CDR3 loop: CASIGSFGELFF.

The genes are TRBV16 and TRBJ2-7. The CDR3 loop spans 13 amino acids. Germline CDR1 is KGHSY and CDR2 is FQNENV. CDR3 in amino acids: CASSQSRMLEQYF.

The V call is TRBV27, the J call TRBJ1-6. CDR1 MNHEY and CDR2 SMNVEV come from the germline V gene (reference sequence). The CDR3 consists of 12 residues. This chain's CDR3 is CASRGFESPLHF.

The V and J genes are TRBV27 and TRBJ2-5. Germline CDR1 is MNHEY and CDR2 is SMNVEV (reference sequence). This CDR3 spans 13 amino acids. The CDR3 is CASSLEPAETQYF.

The CDR3 sequence: CSVVGDRYEQYF. The J gene is TRBJ2-7, the V gene TRBV29-1; TCRdb selects TRBD1, and the lack of DNA leaves this call unchecked. There are 12 residues in the CDR3. CDR1 is SQVTM, CDR2 ANQGSEA, per germline.

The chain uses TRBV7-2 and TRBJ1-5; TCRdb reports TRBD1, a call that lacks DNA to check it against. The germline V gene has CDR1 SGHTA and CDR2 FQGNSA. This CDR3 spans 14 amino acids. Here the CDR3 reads CASSPPGFNQPQHF.

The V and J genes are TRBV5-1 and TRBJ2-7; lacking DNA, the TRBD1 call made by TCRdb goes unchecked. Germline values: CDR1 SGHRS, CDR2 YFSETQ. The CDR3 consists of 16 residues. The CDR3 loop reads CASSETPGTGGYEQYF.

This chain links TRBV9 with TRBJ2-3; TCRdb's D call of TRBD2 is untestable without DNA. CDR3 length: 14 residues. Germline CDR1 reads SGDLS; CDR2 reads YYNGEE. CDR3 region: CASSVERGPLEQYF.

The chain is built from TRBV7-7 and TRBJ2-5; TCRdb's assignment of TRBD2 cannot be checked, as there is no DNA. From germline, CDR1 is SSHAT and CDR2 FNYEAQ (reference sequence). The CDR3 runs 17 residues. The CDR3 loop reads CASSSASSGGIQETQYF.

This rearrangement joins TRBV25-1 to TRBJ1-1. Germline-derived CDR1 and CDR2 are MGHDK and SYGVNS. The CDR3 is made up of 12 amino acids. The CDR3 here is CASSDLDHEAFF.

The CDR3 sequence is CASSLTTGQFIGELFF. The chain joins TRBV7-3 to TRBJ2-2; the D call of TRBD1 rests on TCRdb alone, since no DNA is present to check it. Germline V CDR1 and CDR2: SGHTA, FQGTGA. The CDR3 consists of 16 residues.

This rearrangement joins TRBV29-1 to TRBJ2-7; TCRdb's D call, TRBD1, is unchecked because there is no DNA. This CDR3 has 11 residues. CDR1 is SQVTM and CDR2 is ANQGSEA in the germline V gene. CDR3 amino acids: CSVRAGVEQYF.

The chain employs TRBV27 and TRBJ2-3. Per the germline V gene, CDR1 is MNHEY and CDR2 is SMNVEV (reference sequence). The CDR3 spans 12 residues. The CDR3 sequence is CASSPYTDTQYF.

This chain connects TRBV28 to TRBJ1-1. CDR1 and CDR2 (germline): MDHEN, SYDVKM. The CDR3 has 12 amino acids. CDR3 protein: CASSLLNREAFF.

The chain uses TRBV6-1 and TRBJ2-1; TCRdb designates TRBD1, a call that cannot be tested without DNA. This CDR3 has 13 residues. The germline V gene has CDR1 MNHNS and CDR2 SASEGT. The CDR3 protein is CASREDSYNEQFF.